Listed below are T cell receptor beta chains from one sample, sequenced in a study of blood T cell repertoires in COVID-19. The method was immunoSEQ multiplex PCR; TCRdb's version includes in-frame clones alone and lacks a portion of them. The sample contains 150,000 to 200,000 clones, around 86% of which appear only once. Sequenced material: peripheral blood. These TCRs come from a man in his forties with active or convalescent COVID-19. CDR3s include the opening cysteine and the closing phenylalanine or tryptophan. The order of the fields is J gene, V gene, clone size, D gene, CDR3 DNA, CDR3 protein. D genes are given only for firm matches. Some rows have no size entry. The others give once, few or many, or a class for an expanded clone.

j_gene: TRBJ1-6; v_gene: TRBV2; abundance: -; d_gene: TRBD1; CDR3nt: TGTGCCAGCAGCACAGGGGGGAATACGAATAATTCACCCCTCCACTTT; CDR3aa: CASSTGGNTNNSPLHF
j_gene: TRBJ2-2; v_gene: TRBV10-3; abundance: -; d_gene: TRBD1; CDR3nt: TGTGCCATCAGTGAGGCGGAAGTAGGGGACAGTTGGACCGGGGAGCTGTTTTTT; CDR3aa: CAISEAEVGDSWTGELFF
j_gene: TRBJ1-1; v_gene: TRBV7-9; abundance: -; d_gene: -; CDR3nt: TGTGCCAGCAGCTTTGGAGGGCAGAAAGCTTTCTTT; CDR3aa: CASSFGGQKAFF
j_gene: TRBJ1-1; v_gene: TRBV5-1; abundance: -; d_gene: TRBD1; CDR3nt: TGCGCCAGCAGCCCGACAGGGGGAGTTTCGAACACTGAAGCTTTCTTT; CDR3aa: CASSPTGGVSNTEAFF
j_gene: TRBJ1-2; v_gene: TRBV28; abundance: -; d_gene: TRBD1; CDR3nt: TGTGCCAGCAGCCCGGACAGGACCTATGGCTACACCTTC; CDR3aa: CASSPDRTYGYTF
j_gene: TRBJ2-3; v_gene: TRBV7-3; abundance: -; d_gene: -; CDR3nt: TGTGCCAGCAGCTTGGGCCTAGCAGGCGATACGCAGTATTTT; CDR3aa: CASSLGLAGDTQYF
j_gene: TRBJ1-1; v_gene: TRBV27; abundance: -; d_gene: -; CDR3nt: TGTGCCAGCAGTCCCCTCGGGGGTGGCACTGAAGCTTTCTTT; CDR3aa: CASSPLGGGTEAFF
j_gene: TRBJ2-7; v_gene: TRBV19; abundance: -; d_gene: -; CDR3nt: TGTGCCAGTAGTATAGATTACCCGGGAGTCGAGCAGTACTTC; CDR3aa: CASSIDYPGVEQYF
j_gene: TRBJ1-2; v_gene: TRBV7-7; abundance: -; d_gene: TRBD1; CDR3nt: TGTGCTAGCAGCAACGAGCCGGGACAGGGGTATGGCTACACCTTC; CDR3aa: CASSNEPGQGYGYTF
j_gene: TRBJ1-2; v_gene: TRBV20-1; abundance: -; d_gene: -; CDR3nt: TGCAGTGCTAGTTTTGGTCAGGGTAGCTACACCTTC; CDR3aa: CSASFGQGSYTF
j_gene: TRBJ1-6; v_gene: TRBV3-1/TRBV3-2; abundance: -; d_gene: TRBD1; CDR3nt: TGTGCCAGCAGCCAAGATGGGGGGACAGGGAAATCACCCCTCCACTTT; CDR3aa: CASSQDGGTGKSPLHF
j_gene: TRBJ2-1; v_gene: TRBV9; abundance: -; d_gene: -; CDR3nt: TGTGCCAGCAGCGCCGGGGGTCACGGGGATGAGCAGTTCTTC; CDR3aa: CASSAGGHGDEQFF
j_gene: TRBJ2-5; v_gene: TRBV3-1/TRBV3-2; abundance: -; d_gene: TRBD2; CDR3nt: TGTGCCAGCAGCCTCCGACTAGCCCTAGAGGAGACCCAGTACTTC; CDR3aa: CASSLRLALEETQYF
j_gene: TRBJ2-2; v_gene: TRBV10-2; abundance: few; d_gene: TRBD1; CDR3nt: TGCGCCAGCAGTGCTAGGCAGGGGGCCGCCGGGGAGCTGTTTTTT; CDR3aa: CASSARQGAAGELFF
j_gene: TRBJ1-1; v_gene: TRBV7-9; abundance: -; d_gene: TRBD1; CDR3nt: TGTGCCAGCAGCAAAGGGGACAGGCAGAACACTGAAGCTTTCTTT; CDR3aa: CASSKGDRQNTEAFF
j_gene: TRBJ1-1; v_gene: TRBV27; abundance: -; d_gene: -; CDR3nt: TGTGCCAGCAGTTCCCACAGGGTTATCGCTGAAGCTTTCTTT; CDR3aa: CASSSHRVIAEAFF
j_gene: TRBJ2-7; v_gene: TRBV7-9; abundance: -; d_gene: -; CDR3nt: TGTGCCAGCAGCCACCCGCAGACCTACGAGCAGTACTTC; CDR3aa: CASSHPQTYEQYF
j_gene: TRBJ2-3; v_gene: TRBV28; abundance: -; d_gene: TRBD2; CDR3nt: TGTGCCAGCAGTTCTAAAACCGGGACTAGCGACACAGATACGCAGTATTTT; CDR3aa: CASSSKTGTSDTDTQYF
j_gene: TRBJ2-7; v_gene: TRBV19; abundance: -; d_gene: TRBD1; CDR3nt: TGTGCCAGTAGTAGCCACAGGGGGGCCTCCTACGAGCAGTACTTC; CDR3aa: CASSSHRGASYEQYF
j_gene: TRBJ1-5; v_gene: TRBV30; abundance: -; d_gene: TRBD1; CDR3nt: TGTGCCTGGAGTGACAGGGGTCAGCCCCAGCATTTT; CDR3aa: CAWSDRGQPQHF
j_gene: TRBJ2-2; v_gene: TRBV6-6; abundance: -; d_gene: -; CDR3nt: TGTGCCAGCACCCCCGGGACTGTCGCCGGGGAGCTGTTTTTT; CDR3aa: CASTPGTVAGELFF
j_gene: TRBJ2-3; v_gene: TRBV6-5; abundance: -; d_gene: TRBD2; CDR3nt: TGTGCCAGCAGTTATAGCGGGGGTTCAGATACGCAGTATTTT; CDR3aa: CASSYSGGSDTQYF
j_gene: TRBJ2-3; v_gene: TRBV14; abundance: -; d_gene: -; CDR3nt: TGTGCCAGCAGCCAACACCAGGCAGTTTTCACAGATACGCAGTATTTT; CDR3aa: CASSQHQAVFTDTQYF
j_gene: TRBJ1-4; v_gene: TRBV24-1; abundance: -; d_gene: -; CDR3nt: TGTGCCACCAGTGGGGAAGGCAGCGGAAAACTGTTTTTT; CDR3aa: CATSGEGSGKLFF
j_gene: TRBJ1-4; v_gene: TRBV5-1; abundance: -; d_gene: -; CDR3nt: TGCGCCAGCAGCTTGAGCGGTGGTAATGAAAAACTGTTTTTT; CDR3aa: CASSLSGGNEKLFF
j_gene: TRBJ1-2; v_gene: TRBV7-7; abundance: -; d_gene: TRBD1; CDR3nt: TGTGCTAGCTCAGGGCCAGGGGGCGAAGGCTACACCTTC; CDR3aa: CASSGPGGEGYTF
j_gene: TRBJ2-3; v_gene: TRBV5-8; abundance: once; d_gene: TRBD2; CDR3nt: TGTGCCAGCAGCTTGGGACTAGCGGGGGGTTCGGATACGCAGTATTTT; CDR3aa: CASSLGLAGGSDTQYF
j_gene: TRBJ1-1; v_gene: TRBV30; abundance: -; d_gene: -; CDR3nt: TGTGCCTGGAGTAAGAGGTACACTGAAGCTTTCTTT; CDR3aa: CAWSKRYTEAFF
j_gene: TRBJ2-4; v_gene: TRBV6-4; abundance: -; d_gene: -; CDR3nt: TGTGCCAGCAGTGACCAGGGCGGGGACATTCAGTACTTC; CDR3aa: CASSDQGGDIQYF
j_gene: TRBJ1-2; v_gene: TRBV9; abundance: -; d_gene: -; CDR3nt: TGTGCCAGCAGTGGAGCCTCTAACTATGGCTACACCTTC; CDR3aa: CASSGASNYGYTF
j_gene: TRBJ2-7; v_gene: TRBV4-2; abundance: -; d_gene: -; CDR3nt: TGTGCCAGCAGCCAAGGGACGGGAACTTACGAGCAGTACTTC; CDR3aa: CASSQGTGTYEQYF
j_gene: TRBJ1-4; v_gene: TRBV6-5; abundance: -; d_gene: -; CDR3nt: TGTGCCGTCGGTGGTGAAAAACTGTTTTTT; CDR3aa: CAVGGEKLFF
j_gene: TRBJ1-1; v_gene: TRBV27; abundance: -; d_gene: TRBD1; CDR3nt: TGTGCCAGCAGTAGTAGACAGGGAACTGAAGCTTTCTTT; CDR3aa: CASSSRQGTEAFF
j_gene: TRBJ2-7; v_gene: TRBV5-6; abundance: -; d_gene: -; CDR3nt: TGTGCCAGCAGCATTGACAGAGACTCCTACGAGCAGTACTTC; CDR3aa: CASSIDRDSYEQYF
j_gene: TRBJ1-1; v_gene: TRBV21-1; abundance: -; d_gene: -; CDR3nt: TGTGCCAGCAGCAAAAGCGTCAGACTGAACACTGAAGCTTTCTTT; CDR3aa: CASSKSVRLNTEAFF
j_gene: TRBJ2-1; v_gene: TRBV7-9; abundance: few; d_gene: TRBD2; CDR3nt: TGTGCCAGCAGCTTAGTACTAGCGGTTGATAATGAGCAGTTCTTC; CDR3aa: CASSLVLAVDNEQFF
j_gene: TRBJ1-6; v_gene: TRBV9; abundance: -; d_gene: -; CDR3nt: TGTGCCAGCAGCGTAGGAAGCCCGCCGTCTTCACCCCTCCACTTT; CDR3aa: CASSVGSPPSSPLHF
j_gene: TRBJ2-7; v_gene: TRBV4-3; abundance: -; d_gene: -; CDR3nt: TGCGCCAGCAGCCAAGGTGCGGGGTTCACCTACGAGCAGTACTTC; CDR3aa: CASSQGAGFTYEQYF
j_gene: TRBJ1-4; v_gene: TRBV14; abundance: -; d_gene: TRBD1; CDR3nt: TGTGCCAGCAGCCAAGATTTTGGGACAGGGGGCCTTAATGAAAAACTGTTTTTT; CDR3aa: CASSQDFGTGGLNEKLFF
j_gene: TRBJ2-7; v_gene: TRBV5-1; abundance: -; d_gene: -; CDR3nt: TGCGCCAGCAGCTTGGCCAGGGTCAACGAGCAGTACTTC; CDR3aa: CASSLARVNEQYF
j_gene: TRBJ1-2; v_gene: TRBV10-3; abundance: few; d_gene: -; CDR3nt: TGTGCCATCAGTGAGACCGGGACCGGAGGGAGCTACACCTTC; CDR3aa: CAISETGTGGSYTF